A selection of T cell receptor beta chains follows, all from one sample in a study of blood T cell repertoires in COVID-19. Produced via immunoSEQ multiplex PCR; TCRdb's table is partial and in-frame only. The sample holds about 45,000 clones, nearly 90% seen once. The sequencing sample was made of peripheral blood. These TCRs come from a human donor in a cohort sampled during active COVID-19. CDR3s include the opening cysteine and the closing phenylalanine or tryptophan. Where a row states a size, it is once, few, many or the class of an expanded clone; other rows omit it.

17,TRBV7-2,-,TRBJ2-1,CASSLRLAASKYNEQFF
14,TRBV5-1,-,TRBJ2-3,CASRGGVLTDTQYF
14,TRBV3-1/TRBV3-2,-,TRBJ1-6,CASSQLVDNSPLHF
15,TRBV9,-,TRBJ2-1,CASSADPGLAVEQFF
14,TRBV10-3,-,TRBJ1-5,CAISLGQLDQPQHF
13,TRBV2,once,TRBJ1-3,CASRGEAGNTIYF
17,TRBV21-1,-,TRBJ2-3,CASSKGVAGDLTDTQYF
15,TRBV5-5,-,TRBJ2-1,CASSHGGLSYNEQFF
16,TRBV13,-,TRBJ1-2,CASSPRPGTVFYGYTF
12,TRBV27,-,TRBJ2-1,CASSFQGHEQFF
15,TRBV5-1,-,TRBJ1-2,CASSLAPEGSYGYTF
15,TRBV7-2,-,TRBJ2-3,CASSLRPRGGDTQYF
15,TRBV27,-,TRBJ2-7,CASSLYGGILGEQYF
15,TRBV5-4,-,TRBJ2-5,CASSSSGRGKETQYF
17,TRBV4-1,-,TRBJ2-2,CASTKEARTGGTGELFF
15,TRBV11-2,-,TRBJ2-1,CASSSGTGVLYEQFF
17,TRBV9,-,TRBJ2-1,CASSVEGLGLATGEQFF
13,TRBV6-2/TRBV6-3,once,TRBJ2-3,CASSRQGGDTQYF
13,TRBV19,-,TRBJ2-3,CASSGEHTDTQYF
17,TRBV18,-,TRBJ1-4,CASSLEGTGRLDEKLFF
12,TRBV4-1,few,TRBJ2-1,CASSLPGLQQFF